The 20 T cell receptor beta chains in this list originate from one sample, sequenced in a study of T cells in Graves' hyperthyroidism and ophthalmopathy. The investigators amplified TCR beta CDR3 regions from RNA transcripts. TCR CDR3 regions were first amplified by RT-PCR with HTBI primers. TCRdb used MiXCR to reprocess the multiplex PCR reads, holding one entry per CDR3 protein. Of 30,000 to 35,000 distinct CDR3 sequences in the sample, 52% are singletons; the top ten hold about 25%. Sequenced sample: blood. The receptors originated from a woman aged 40-49 years with Graves' ophthalmopathy.

This clonotype was seen just once. This sequence joins TRBV9 and TRBJ1-4; unclear D gene. The CDR3 consists of 15 residues. V lost 0 bases to trimming and J lost 8 bases, with 14 bases between them. CDR1 is SGDLS, CDR2 YYNGEE, per germline. The CDR3 nucleotides read TGTGCCAGCAGCGTAGGATCCCTGAGTGGCGAAAAACTGTTTTTT. It yields the protein CASSVGSLSGEKLFF.

This chain connects TRBV24-1 to TRBJ2-1, with D perhaps TRBD1 or TRBD2 (5 bases each). V lost 3 bases, J lost 3 bases, and 14 bases lay in between. The germline V gene encodes CDR1 KGHDR and CDR2 SFDVKD. The CDR3 runs to 16 residues. The CDR3: CATSDGTPGFYNEQFF. CDR3 nucleotide sequence: TGTGCCACCAGTGATGGGACCCCAGGCTTCTACAATGAGCAGTTCTTC.

The chain carries TRBV12-3 or TRBV12-4 and TRBJ2-1, with D perhaps matching TRBD1 (6 bases). The CDR3 is 15 amino acids. Trimming shortened V by 5 bases and J by 0 bases, and 11 bases separated the two germline ends. This chain's CDR3 is CASSARDTSYNEQFF. The CDR3 nucleotides are TGTGCCAGCAGTGCCCGGGACACCTCCTACAATGAGCAGTTCTTC.

For the CDR3, the DNA is TGTGCCAGCAGCTTTGGGACACCTATCGACTATGGCTACACCTTC. Translated: CASSFGTPIDYGYTF. This sequence joins TRBV5-4 and TRBJ1-2; D is perhaps TRBD1 (6 bases). The V end was cut by 2 bases, the J end by 3 bases, with 14 bases between. The CDR3 is 15 amino acids. Per germline, CDR1 SGHNT and CDR2 YYREEE (reference sequence).

In this sample, this clonotype turned up many times. The chain is built from TRBV7-3 and TRBJ2-3; 11 positions agree with TRBD2. Germline V CDR1 and CDR2: SGHTA, FQGTGA. The CDR3 length is 17 residues. The V and J ends lost 5 bases and 4 bases, in that order; junction bases with no gene match: 11. The CDR3 DNA follows: TGTGCCAGCAGCCCCAGCACTAGCGGGGGCTTCGCAGATACGCAGTATTTT. It yields the protein CASSPSTSGGFADTQYF. Looking up the rest from reference TRBV7-3 and TRBJ2-3 gives the full variable domain: GAGVSQTPSNKVTEKGKYVELRCDPISGHTALYWYRQSLGQGPEFLIYFQGTGAADDSGLPNDRFFAVRPEGSVSTLKIQRTERGDSAVYLCASSPSTSGGFADTQYFGPGTRLTVL.

In this sample, this clonotype turned up many times. V and J are TRBV3-1 and TRBJ2-1; D might be TRBD2 (5 bases). The V end was cut by 4 bases, the J end by 10 bases, with 11 bases between. CDR3 length: 12 residues. Germline loops: CDR1 LGHDT, CDR2 YNNKEL (reference sequence). DNA of the CDR3: TGTGCCAGCAGCCTGGCGGGTGCCGAGCAGTTCTTC. Protein: CASSLAGAEQFF.

The chain links TRBV7-9 to TRBJ2-7; 10 bases map to TRBD2. Germline loops: CDR1 SEHNR, CDR2 FQNEAQ (reference sequence). There are 15 residues in the CDR3. V dropped 5 bases and J dropped 5; count of bases not matched to a gene: 9. The CDR3: CASSRGLAGVDEQYF. CDR3 nucleotides: TGTGCCAGCAGCCGGGGCCTAGCGGGAGTTGACGAGCAGTACTTC. Combining the CDR3 with reference TRBV7-9 and TRBJ2-7 gives the whole variable domain DTGVSQNPRHKITKRGQNVTFRCDPISEHNRLYWYRQTLGQGPEFLTYFQNEAQLEKSRLLSDRFSAERPKGSFSTLEIQRTEQGDSAMYLCASSRGLAGVDEQYFGPGTRLTVT.

The chain is built from TRBV2 and TRBJ1-4, with no clear D. The CDR3 consists of 13 residues. CDR1 SNHLY and CDR2 FYNNEI come from the germline V gene. V was shortened by 7 bases and J by 4 bases, with 10 bases between the two germline ends. CDR3 sequence: CASTGLDNEKLFF. CDR3 bases: TGTGCCAGCACTGGACTGGATAATGAAAAACTGTTTTTT. The full variable domain, rest sourced from reference TRBV2 and TRBJ1-4, is EPEVTQTPSHQVTQMGQEVILRCVPISNHLYFYWYRQILGQKVEFLVSFYNNEISEKSEIFDDQFSVERPDGSNFTLKIRSTKLEDSAMYFCASTGLDNEKLFFGSGTQLSVL.

This clonotype was seen many times. The V and J genes are TRBV12-3 or TRBV12-4 and TRBJ1-1; 7 bases fit TRBD1. The CDR3 has 14 amino acids. The ends lost 4 bases at V and 7 bases at J; junction bases unmatched: 9. This chain's CDR3 is CASSSQGGQDEAFF. In DNA, the CDR3 is TGTGCCAGCAGTTCCCAGGGGGGGCAGGATGAAGCTTTCTTT.

This clonotype was detected ten times or more. V usage is TRBV10-2 and J usage is TRBJ1-1, with 8 bases that match TRBD1. This CDR3 contains 13 residues. Germline CDR1 is WSHSY and CDR2 is SAAADI. Trimming took 7 bases from V and 4 from J; bases not matched to a gene: 5. In nucleotides, the CDR3 is TGCGCCAGCATACCACAGGGGGGCACTGAAGCTTTCTTT. The encoded protein is CASIPQGGTEAFF.

The chain recombines TRBV12-3 or TRBV12-4 with TRBJ2-1, with 13 bases fitting TRBD2. Losses at the gene ends were 4 bases for V and 12 bases for J; bases not matched to a gene: 21. This CDR3 contains 19 residues. The DNA for the CDR3 is TGTGCCAGCAGTTCCACGACTAGCGGGGGGCCGTGGAGTCGAGATACGCAGTTCTTC. Translation gives CASSSTTSGGPWSRDTQFF.

This clonotype occurred many times. The chain's CDR3 is CASSSWTGRGTEAFF. CDR3 sequence (DNA): TGTGCCAGCAGCTCTTGGACAGGAAGGGGTACTGAAGCTTTCTTT. This chain links TRBV7-9 with TRBJ1-1, with 7 bases that match TRBD1. The CDR3 loop spans 15 amino acids. In germline, CDR1 is SEHNR, CDR2 FQNEAQ (reference sequence). With 4 bases clipped from V and 5 bases from J, the junction kept 10 bases outside the gene matches.

The chain recombines TRBV19 with TRBJ2-2, with D unresolved. The V end was cut by 3 bases, the J end by 5 bases, with 4 bases between. This CDR3 comprises 12 residues. The V gene's germline CDR1 is LNHDA and CDR2 SQIVND (reference sequence). Here the CDR3 DNA reads TGTGCCAGTAGTATTCTGACCGGGGAGCTGTTTTTT. Protein sequence: CASSILTGELFF.

This clonotype has a single count. Germline and junction disagree at one end, which may indicate a read error. The chain recombines TRBV7-6 with TRBJ1-6; D not certain. The length of the CDR3 is 14 residues. Germline lookup yields CDR1 SGHVS and CDR2 FNYEAQ. The DNA of the CDR3 is TGTGCCAGCAGTTTAGATCCAAATAATTCACCCCTCCACTTT. This encodes CASSLDPNNSPLHF.

DNA of the CDR3: TGTGCCAGCAGACCACCGACAGGCACTAGCGGGGGAGAGACCCAGTACTTC. Protein: CASRPPTGTSGGETQYF. The chain employs TRBV6-5 and TRBJ2-5, with 11 bases that match TRBD2. The CDR3 totals 17 residues. Germline V gene lookup returns CDR1 MNHEY and CDR2 SVGAGI. V gave up 6 bases and J gave up 4 bases; unmatched junction bases: 13.

The chain is built from TRBV10-3 and TRBJ2-7; D call uncertain. Trimming stripped 4 bases from V and 3 bases from J, with 10 bases between. The germline V gene has CDR1 ENHRY and CDR2 SYGVKD. CDR3 size: 13 residues. CDR3 coding DNA: TGTGCCATCAGTGCCGAGACCAGCTACGAGCAGTACTTC. This codes for CAISAETSYEQYF.

As to this clonotype: A read error may produce the germline difference seen at one junction end. V and J are TRBV11-3 and TRBJ1-3, with TRBD1 as a possible D gene (6 bases). Germline values: CDR1 SGHNT, CDR2 YENEEA. This CDR3 has 13 residues. The CDR3 spells CASSPGARNTVYF. The CDR3 DNA is TGTGCCAGCAGCCCGGGGGCTAGGAACACCGTATATTTT.

The sample holds many counts of this clonotype. The rearrangement uses TRBV4-1 and TRBJ2-7, with 9 bases identical to TRBD1. The CDR3 has 16 residues. The germline V gene encodes CDR1 MGHRA and CDR2 YSYEKL. V lost 4 bases, J lost 3 bases, and 10 bases stayed unmatched. CDR3 bases: TGCGCCAGCAGCCGAGGACCGGGACAGGGTAACTACGAGCAGTACTTC. As protein: CASSRGPGQGNYEQYF.

The chain is built from TRBV20-1 and TRBJ1-1; maybe TRBD1 (6 bases). V lost 6 bases, J lost 3 bases, and 17 bases lay in between. This CDR3 contains 14 residues. CDR1 and CDR2 (germline): DFQATT, SNEGSKA (reference sequence). The CDR3 bases are TGCAGTGCCCCAGGCCGGGGGGGCTACACTGAAGCTTTCTTT. Amino acid sequence: CSAPGRGGYTEAFF.

In regard to this clonotype: This clone may be a read error of a much larger clone one base away. The chain combines TRBV28 with TRBJ2-7; D not resolved. This CDR3 is 14 amino acids long. Trimming left V 10 bases short and J 0 bases short, with 16 bases between. Germline V gene sequence: CDR1 MDHEN, CDR2 SYDVKM. The CDR3 DNA reads TGTGCCACCCCCCCCGCTGAGAGCTCCTACGAGCAGTACTTC. Protein: CATPPAESSYEQYF.